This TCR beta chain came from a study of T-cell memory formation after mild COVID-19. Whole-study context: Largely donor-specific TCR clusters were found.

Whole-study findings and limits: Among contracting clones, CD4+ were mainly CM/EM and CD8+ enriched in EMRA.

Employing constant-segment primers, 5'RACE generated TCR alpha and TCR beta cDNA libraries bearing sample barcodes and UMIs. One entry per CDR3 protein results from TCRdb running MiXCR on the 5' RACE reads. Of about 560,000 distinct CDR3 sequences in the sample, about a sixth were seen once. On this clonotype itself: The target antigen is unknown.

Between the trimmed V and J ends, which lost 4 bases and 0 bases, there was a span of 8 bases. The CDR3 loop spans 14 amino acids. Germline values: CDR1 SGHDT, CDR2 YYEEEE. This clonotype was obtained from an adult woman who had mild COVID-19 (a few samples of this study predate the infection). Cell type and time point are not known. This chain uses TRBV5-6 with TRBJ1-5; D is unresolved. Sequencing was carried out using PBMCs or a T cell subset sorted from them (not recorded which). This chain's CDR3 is CASSLMTSNQPQHF. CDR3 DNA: TGTGCCAGCAGCCTGATGACTAGCAATCAGCCCCAGCATTTT.